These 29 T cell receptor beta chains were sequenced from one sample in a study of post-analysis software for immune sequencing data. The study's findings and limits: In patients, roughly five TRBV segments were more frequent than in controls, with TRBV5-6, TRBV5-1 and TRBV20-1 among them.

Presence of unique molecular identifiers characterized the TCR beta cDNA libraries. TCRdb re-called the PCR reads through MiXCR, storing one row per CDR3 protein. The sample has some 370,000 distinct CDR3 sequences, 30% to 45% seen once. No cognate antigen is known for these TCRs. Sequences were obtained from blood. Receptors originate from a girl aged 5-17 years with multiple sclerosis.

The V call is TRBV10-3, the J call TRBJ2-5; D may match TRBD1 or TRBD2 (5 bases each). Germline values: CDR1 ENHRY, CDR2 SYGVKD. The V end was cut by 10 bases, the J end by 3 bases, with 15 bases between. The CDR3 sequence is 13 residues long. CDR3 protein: CATVGREKETQYF. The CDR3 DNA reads TGTGCCACCGTGGGACGGGAAAAAGAGACCCAGTACTTC.

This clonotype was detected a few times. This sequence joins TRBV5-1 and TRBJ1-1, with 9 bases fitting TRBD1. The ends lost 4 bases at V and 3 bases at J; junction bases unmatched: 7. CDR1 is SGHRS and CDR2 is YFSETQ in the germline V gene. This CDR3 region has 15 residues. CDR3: CASSLTGGSDTEAFF. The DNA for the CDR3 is TGCGCCAGCAGCCTCACAGGGGGCAGTGACACTGAAGCTTTCTTT. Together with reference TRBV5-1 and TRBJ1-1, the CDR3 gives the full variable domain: KAGVTQTPRYLIKTRGQQVTLSCSPISGHRSVSWYQQTPGQGLQFLFEYFSETQRNKGNFPGRFSGRQFSNSRSEMNVSTLELGDSALYLCASSLTGGSDTEAFFGQGTRLTVV.

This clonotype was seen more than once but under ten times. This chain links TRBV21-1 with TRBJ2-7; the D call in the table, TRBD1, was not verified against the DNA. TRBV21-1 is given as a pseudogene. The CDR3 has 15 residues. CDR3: CASSYPPDRVYEQYF. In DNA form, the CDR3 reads TGTGCCAGCAGTTACCCGCCGGACAGGGTGTACGAGCAGTACTTC.

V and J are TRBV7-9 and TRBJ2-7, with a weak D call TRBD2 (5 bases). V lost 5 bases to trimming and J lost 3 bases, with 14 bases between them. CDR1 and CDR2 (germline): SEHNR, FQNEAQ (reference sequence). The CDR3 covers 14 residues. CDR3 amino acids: CASSPSLSSYEQYF. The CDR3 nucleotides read TGTGCCAGCAGCCCTAGCCTTTCGAGCTACGAGCAGTACTTC.

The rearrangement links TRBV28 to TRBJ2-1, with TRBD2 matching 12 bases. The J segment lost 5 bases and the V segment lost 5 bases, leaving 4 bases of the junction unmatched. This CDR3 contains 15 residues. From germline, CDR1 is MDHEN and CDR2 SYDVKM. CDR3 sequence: CASSELAGGNNEQFF. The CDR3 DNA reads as TGTGCCAGCAGTGAACTAGCGGGGGGAAACAATGAGCAGTTCTTC.

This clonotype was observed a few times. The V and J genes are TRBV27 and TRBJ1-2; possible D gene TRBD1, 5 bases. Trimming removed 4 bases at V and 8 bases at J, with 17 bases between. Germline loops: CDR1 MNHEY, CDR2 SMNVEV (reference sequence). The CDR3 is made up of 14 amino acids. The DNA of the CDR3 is TGTGCCAGCAGTTCACCTAGGTTGAAGGGGGGCTACACCTTC. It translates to CASSSPRLKGGYTF.

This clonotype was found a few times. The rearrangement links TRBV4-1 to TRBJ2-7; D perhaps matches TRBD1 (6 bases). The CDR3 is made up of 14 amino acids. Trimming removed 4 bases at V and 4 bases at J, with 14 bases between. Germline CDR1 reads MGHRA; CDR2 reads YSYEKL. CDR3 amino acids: CASSPTGNSYEQYF. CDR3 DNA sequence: TGCGCCAGCAGCCCGACAGGAAACTCTTACGAGCAGTACTTC.

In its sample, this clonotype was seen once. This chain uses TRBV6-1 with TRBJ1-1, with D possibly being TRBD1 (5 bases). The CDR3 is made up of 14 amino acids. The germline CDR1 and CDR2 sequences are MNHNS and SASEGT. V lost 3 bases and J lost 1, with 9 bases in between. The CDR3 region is CASSEGRANTEAFF. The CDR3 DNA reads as TGTGCCAGCAGTGAGGGCAGGGCGAACACTGAAGCTTTCTTT.

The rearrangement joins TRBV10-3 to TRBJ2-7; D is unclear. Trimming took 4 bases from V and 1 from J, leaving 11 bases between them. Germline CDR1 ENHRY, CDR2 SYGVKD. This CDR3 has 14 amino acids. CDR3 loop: CAISGRTESYEQYF. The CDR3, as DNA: TGTGCCATCAGTGGGCGAACCGAGTCCTACGAGCAGTACTTC.

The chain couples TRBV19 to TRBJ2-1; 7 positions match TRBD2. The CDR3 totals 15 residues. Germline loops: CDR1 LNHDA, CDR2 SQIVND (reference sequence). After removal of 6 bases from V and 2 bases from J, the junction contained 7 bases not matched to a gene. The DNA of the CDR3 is TGTGCCAGTAGCTATGGAGCGGGGCCCTACAATGAGCAGTTCTTC. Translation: CASSYGAGPYNEQFF.

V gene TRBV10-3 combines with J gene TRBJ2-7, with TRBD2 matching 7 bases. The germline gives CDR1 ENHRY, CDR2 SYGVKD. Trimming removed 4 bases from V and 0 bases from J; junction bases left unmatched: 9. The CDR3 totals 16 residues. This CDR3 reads CAISGPGSGRSYEQYF. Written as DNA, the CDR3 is TGTGCCATCAGTGGCCCGGGTAGCGGGCGCTCCTACGAGCAGTACTTC.

CDR3 coding DNA: TGCAGCGTTGAAGGACAGGGGGATGAAGCTTTCTTT. Translated, it gives CSVEGQGDEAFF. The V and J genes are TRBV29-1 and TRBJ1-1; 9 nucleotides align to TRBD1. Germline loops: CDR1 SQVTM, CDR2 ANQGSEA. This CDR3 region has 12 residues. V gave up 1 base and J gave up 7 bases; unmatched junction bases: 1.

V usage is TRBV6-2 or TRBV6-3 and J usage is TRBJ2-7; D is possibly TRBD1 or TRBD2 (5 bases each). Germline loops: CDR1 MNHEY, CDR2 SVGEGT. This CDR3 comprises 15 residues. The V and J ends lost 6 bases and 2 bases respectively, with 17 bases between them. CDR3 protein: CASSSGPGKTYEQYF. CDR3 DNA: TGTGCCAGCAGCTCGGGACCAGGGAAAACCTACGAGCAGTACTTC.

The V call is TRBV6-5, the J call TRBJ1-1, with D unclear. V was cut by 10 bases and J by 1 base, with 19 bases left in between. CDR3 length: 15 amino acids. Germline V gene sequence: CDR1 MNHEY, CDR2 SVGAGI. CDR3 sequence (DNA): TGTGCCACGAGACCAGGACTGGGTTGGAACACTGAAGCTTTCTTT. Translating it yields CATRPGLGWNTEAFF.

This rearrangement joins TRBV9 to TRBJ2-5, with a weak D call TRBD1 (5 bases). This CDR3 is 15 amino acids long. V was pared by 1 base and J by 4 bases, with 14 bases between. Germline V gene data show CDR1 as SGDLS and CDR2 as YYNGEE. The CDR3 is CASSVTGDDGETQYF. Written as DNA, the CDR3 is TGTGCCAGCAGCGTAACAGGAGACGACGGAGAGACCCAGTACTTC.

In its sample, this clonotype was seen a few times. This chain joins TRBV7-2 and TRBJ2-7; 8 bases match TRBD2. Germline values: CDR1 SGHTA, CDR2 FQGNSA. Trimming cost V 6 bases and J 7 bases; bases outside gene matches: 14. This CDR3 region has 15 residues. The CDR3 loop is CASSFNTGGAGEQYF. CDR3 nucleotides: TGTGCCAGCAGTTTTAATACCGGGGGGGCGGGGGAGCAGTACTTC.

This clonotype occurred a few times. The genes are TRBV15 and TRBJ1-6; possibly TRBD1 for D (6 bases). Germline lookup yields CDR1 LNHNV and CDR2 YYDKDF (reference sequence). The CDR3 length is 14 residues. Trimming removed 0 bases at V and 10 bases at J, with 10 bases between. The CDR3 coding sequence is TGTGCCACCAGCAGAGACACAGGGTCGTCACCCCTCCACTTT. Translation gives CATSRDTGSSPLHF.

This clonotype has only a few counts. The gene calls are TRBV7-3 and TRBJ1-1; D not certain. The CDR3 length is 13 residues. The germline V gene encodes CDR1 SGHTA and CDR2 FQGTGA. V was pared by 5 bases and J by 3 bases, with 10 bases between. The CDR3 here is CASSLRRDTEAFF. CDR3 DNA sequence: TGTGCCAGCAGCCTTAGGAGGGACACTGAAGCTTTCTTT.

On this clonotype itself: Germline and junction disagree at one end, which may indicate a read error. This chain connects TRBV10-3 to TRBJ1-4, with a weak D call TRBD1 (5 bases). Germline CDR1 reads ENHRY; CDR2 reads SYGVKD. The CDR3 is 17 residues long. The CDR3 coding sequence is TGTGCCATCAGTGAGTCACCCCTCGGGGCCAAGGGTGAAAAACCGTTTTTT. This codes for CAISESPLGAKGEKPFF.

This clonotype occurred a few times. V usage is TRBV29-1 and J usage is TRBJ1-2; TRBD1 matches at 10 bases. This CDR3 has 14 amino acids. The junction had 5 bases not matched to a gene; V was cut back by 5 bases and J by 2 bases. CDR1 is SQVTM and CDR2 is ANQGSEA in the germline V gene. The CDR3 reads CSVSPGQGNYGYTF. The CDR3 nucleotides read TGCAGCGTTTCTCCGGGACAGGGGAACTATGGCTACACCTTC.

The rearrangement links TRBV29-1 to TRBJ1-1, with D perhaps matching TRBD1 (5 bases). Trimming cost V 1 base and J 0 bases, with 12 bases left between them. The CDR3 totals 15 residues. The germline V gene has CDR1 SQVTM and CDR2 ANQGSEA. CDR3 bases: TGCAGCGTTGAAGTCTTTAGGGGATTGAACACTGAAGCTTTCTTT. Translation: CSVEVFRGLNTEAFF. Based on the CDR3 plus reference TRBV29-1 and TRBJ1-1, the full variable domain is SAVISQKPSRDICQRGTSLTIQCQVDSQVTMMFWYRQQPGQSLTLIATANQGSEATYESGFVIDKFPISRPNLTFSTLTVSNMSPEDSSIYLCSVEVFRGLNTEAFFGQGTRLTVV.

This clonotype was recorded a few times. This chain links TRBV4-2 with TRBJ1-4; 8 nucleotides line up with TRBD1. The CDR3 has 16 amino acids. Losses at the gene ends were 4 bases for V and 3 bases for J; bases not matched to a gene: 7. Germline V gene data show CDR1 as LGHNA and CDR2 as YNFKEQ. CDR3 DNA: TGTGCCAGCAGCCGGGATGAACAGGGGGCTAATGAAAAACTGTTTTTT. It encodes CASSRDEQGANEKLFF.

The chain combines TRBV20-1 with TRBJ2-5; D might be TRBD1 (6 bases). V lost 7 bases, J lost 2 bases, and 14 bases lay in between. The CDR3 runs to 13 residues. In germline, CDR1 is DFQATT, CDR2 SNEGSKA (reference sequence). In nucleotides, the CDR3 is TGCAGTGTCAGGGGCAGGCCACAAGAGACCCAGTACTTC. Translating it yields CSVRGRPQETQYF.

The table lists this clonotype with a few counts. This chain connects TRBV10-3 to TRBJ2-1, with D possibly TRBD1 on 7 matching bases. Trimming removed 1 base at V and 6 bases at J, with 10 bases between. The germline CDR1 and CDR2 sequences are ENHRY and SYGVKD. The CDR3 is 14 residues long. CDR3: CAISELQGGNEQFF. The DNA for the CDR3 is TGTGCCATCAGTGAGTTGCAGGGGGGCAATGAGCAGTTCTTC.

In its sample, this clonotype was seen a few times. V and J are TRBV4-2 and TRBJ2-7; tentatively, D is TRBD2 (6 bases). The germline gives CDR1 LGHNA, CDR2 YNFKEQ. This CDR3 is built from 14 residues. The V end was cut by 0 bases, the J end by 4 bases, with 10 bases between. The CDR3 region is CASSQEVAAYEQYF. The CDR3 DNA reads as TGTGCCAGCAGCCAAGAGGTAGCGGCTTACGAGCAGTACTTC.

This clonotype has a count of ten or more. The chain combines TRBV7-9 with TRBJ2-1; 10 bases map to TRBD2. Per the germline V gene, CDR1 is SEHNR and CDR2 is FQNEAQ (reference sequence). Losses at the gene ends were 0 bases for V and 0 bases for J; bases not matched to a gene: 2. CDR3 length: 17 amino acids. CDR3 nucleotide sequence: TGTGCCAGCAGCTTAGCGCTAGCGGGGGACTCCTACAATGAGCAGTTCTTC. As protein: CASSLALAGDSYNEQFF.

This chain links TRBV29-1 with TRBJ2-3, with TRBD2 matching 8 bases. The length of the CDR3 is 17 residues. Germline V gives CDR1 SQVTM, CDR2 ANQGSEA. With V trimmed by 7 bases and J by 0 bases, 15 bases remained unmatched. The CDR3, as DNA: TGCAGCGGTCAGACTAGCGCAACATGGTCTAGCACAGATACGCAGTATTTT. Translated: CSGQTSATWSSTDTQYF.

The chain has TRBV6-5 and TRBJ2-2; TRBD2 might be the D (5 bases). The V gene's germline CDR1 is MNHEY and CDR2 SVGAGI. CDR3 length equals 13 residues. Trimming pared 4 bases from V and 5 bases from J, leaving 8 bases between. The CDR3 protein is CASSSDFTGELFF. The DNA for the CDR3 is TGTGCCAGCAGTTCGGACTTTACCGGGGAGCTGTTTTTT.

As DNA, the CDR3 is TGTGCCAGCAGTTACCCTCTCGGGGACACGAACACCGGGGAGCTGTTTTTT. Translated, it gives CASSYPLGDTNTGELFF. V and J are TRBV6-6 and TRBJ2-2, with D tentatively TRBD1 (6 bases). Trimming cost V 2 bases and J 0 bases, with 13 bases left between them. The CDR3 sequence is 17 residues long. CDR1 MNHNY and CDR2 SVGAGI come from the germline V gene (reference sequence).